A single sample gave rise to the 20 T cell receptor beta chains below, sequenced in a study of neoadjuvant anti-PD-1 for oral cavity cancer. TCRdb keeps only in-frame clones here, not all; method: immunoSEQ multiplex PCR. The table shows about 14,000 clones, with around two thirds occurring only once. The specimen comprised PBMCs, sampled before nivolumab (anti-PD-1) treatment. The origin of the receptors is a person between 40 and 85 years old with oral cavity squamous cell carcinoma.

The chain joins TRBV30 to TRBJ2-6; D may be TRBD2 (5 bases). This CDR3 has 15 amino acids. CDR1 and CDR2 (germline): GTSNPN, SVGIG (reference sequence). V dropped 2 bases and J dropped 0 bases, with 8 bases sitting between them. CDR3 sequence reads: CAWSSGFSGANVLTF. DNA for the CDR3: TGTGCCTGGAGTTCGGGGTTCTCTGGGGCCAACGTCCTGACTTTC.

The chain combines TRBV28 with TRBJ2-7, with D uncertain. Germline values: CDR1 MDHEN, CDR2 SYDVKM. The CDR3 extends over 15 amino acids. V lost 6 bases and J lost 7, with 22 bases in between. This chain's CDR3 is CASRPGGRPGSEQYF. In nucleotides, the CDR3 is TGTGCCAGCAGACCGGGCGGCAGGCCAGGTTCGGAGCAGTACTTC.

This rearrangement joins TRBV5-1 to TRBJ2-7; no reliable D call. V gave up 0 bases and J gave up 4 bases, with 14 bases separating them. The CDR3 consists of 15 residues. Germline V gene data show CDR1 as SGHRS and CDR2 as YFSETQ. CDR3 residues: CASSLAQREPYEQYF. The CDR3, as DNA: TGCGCCAGCAGCTTGGCCCAGCGCGAGCCGTACGAGCAGTACTTC. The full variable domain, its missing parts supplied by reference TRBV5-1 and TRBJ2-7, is KAGVTQTPRYLIKTRGQQVTLSCSPISGHRSVSWYQQTPGQGLQFLFEYFSETQRNKGNFPGRFSGRQFSNSRSEMNVSTLELGDSALYLCASSLAQREPYEQYFGPGTRLTVT.

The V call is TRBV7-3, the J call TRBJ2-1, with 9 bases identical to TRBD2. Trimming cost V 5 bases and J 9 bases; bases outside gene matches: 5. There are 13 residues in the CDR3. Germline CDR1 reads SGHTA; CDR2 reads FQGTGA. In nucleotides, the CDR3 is TGTGCCAGCAGCGTCCAGACTAGCGGTGAGCAGTTCTTC. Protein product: CASSVQTSGEQFF.

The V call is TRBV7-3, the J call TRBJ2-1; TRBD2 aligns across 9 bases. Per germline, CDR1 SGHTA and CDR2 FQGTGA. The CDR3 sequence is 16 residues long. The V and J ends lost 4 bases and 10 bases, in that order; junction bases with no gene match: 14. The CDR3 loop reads CASSSLAGAGVKEQFF. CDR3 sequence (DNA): TGTGCCAGCAGCTCTTTAGCGGGAGCGGGGGTTAAGGAGCAGTTCTTC.

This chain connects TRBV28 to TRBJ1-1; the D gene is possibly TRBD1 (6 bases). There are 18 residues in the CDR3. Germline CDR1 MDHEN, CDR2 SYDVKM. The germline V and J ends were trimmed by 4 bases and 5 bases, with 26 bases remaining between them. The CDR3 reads CASSSNEASRGANTEAFF. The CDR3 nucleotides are TGTGCCAGCAGTTCAAACGAAGCCTCCCGGGGGGCCAATACTGAAGCTTTCTTT.

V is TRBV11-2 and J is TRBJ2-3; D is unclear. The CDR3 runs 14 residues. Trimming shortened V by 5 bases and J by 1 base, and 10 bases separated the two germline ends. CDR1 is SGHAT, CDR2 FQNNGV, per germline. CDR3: CASSPVGRTDTQYF. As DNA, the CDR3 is TGTGCCAGCAGCCCCGTGGGCCGCACAGATACGCAGTATTTT.

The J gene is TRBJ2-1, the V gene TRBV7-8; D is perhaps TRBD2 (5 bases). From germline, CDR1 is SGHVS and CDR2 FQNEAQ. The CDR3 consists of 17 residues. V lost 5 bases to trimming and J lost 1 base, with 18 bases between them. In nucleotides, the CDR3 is TGTGCCAGCAGCCACGGGCGGACTCTTAGGTCCTACAATGAGCAGTTCTTC. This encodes CASSHGRTLRSYNEQFF.

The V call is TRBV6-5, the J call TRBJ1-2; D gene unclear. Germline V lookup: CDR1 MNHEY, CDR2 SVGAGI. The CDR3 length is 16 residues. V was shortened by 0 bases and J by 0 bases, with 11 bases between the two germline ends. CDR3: CASSYSMGLTNYGYTF. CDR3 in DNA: TGTGCCAGCAGTTACTCCATGGGCCTGACTAACTATGGCTACACCTTC.

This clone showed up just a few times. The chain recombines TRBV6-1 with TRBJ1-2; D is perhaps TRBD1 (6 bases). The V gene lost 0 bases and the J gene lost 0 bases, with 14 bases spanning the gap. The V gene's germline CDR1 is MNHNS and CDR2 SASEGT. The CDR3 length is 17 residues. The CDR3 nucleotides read TGTGCCAGCAGTGAAGCGCTTGGGGGGCGCACTAACTATGGCTACACCTTC. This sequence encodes CASSEALGGRTNYGYTF.

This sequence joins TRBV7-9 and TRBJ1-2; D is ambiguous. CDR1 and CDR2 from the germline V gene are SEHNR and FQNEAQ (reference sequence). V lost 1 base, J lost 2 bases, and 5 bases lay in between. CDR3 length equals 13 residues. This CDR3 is CASSLVGNYGYTF. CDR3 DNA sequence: TGTGCCAGCAGCTTAGTGGGGAACTATGGCTACACCTTC.

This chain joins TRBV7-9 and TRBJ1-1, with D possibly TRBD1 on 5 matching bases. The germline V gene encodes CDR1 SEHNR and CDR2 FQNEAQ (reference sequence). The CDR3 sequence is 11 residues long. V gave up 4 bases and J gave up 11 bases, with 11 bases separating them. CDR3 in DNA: TGTGCCAGCAGCTCCTGGACAAGGGCTTTCTTT. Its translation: CASSSWTRAFF.

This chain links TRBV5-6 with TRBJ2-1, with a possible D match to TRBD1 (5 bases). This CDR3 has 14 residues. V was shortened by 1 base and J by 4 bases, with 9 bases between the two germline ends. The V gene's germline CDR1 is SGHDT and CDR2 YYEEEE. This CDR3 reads CASSLRQKYNEQFF. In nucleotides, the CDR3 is TGTGCCAGCAGCTTGAGACAGAAGTACAATGAGCAGTTCTTC.

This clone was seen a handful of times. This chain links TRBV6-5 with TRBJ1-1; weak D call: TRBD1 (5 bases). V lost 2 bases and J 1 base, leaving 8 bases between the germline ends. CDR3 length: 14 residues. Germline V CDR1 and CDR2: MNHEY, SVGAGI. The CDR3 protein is CASSYGGSNTEAFF. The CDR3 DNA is TGTGCCAGCAGTTACGGGGGGTCGAACACTGAAGCTTTCTTT.

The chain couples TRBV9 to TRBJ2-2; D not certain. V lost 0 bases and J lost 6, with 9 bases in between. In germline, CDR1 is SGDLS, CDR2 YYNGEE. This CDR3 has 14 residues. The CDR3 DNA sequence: TGTGCCAGCAGCGTAGCCCTGTGGGCCGGGGAGCTGTTTTTT. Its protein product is CASSVALWAGELFF.

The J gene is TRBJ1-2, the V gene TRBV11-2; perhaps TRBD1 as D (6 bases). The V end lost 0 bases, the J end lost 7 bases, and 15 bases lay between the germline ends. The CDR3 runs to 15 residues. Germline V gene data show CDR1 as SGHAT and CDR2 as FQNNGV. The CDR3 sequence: CASSLDPSGVGGYTF. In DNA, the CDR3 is TGTGCCAGCAGCTTAGACCCATCAGGGGTCGGTGGCTACACCTTC.

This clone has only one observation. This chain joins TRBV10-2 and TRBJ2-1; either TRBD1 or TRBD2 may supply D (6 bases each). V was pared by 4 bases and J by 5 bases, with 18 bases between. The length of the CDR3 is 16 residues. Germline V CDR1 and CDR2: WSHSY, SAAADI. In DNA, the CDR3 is TGCGCCAGCAGTGCCGGGGGCCTGGGTTACAACAATGAGCAGTTCTTC. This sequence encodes CASSAGGLGYNNEQFF.

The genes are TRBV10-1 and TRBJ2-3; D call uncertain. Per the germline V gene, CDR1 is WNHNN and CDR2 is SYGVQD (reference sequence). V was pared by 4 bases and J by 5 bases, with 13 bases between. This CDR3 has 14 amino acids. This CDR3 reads CASSVNTAGDTQYF. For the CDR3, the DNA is TGCGCCAGCAGTGTTAACACGGCAGGAGATACGCAGTATTTT.

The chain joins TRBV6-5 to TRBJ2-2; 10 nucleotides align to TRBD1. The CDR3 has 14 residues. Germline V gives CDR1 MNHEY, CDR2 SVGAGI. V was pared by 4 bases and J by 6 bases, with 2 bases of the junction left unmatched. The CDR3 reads CASSWGQGPGELFF. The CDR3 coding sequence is TGTGCCAGCAGTTGGGGACAGGGGCCCGGGGAGCTGTTTTTT.

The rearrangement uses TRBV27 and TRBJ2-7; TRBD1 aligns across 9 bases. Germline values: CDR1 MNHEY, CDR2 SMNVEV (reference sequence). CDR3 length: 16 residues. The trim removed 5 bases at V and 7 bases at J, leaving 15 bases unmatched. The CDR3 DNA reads TGTGCCAGCAGTCCCTATTCCGGGACAGGGACGGTTGAGCAGTACTTC. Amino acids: CASSPYSGTGTVEQYF.